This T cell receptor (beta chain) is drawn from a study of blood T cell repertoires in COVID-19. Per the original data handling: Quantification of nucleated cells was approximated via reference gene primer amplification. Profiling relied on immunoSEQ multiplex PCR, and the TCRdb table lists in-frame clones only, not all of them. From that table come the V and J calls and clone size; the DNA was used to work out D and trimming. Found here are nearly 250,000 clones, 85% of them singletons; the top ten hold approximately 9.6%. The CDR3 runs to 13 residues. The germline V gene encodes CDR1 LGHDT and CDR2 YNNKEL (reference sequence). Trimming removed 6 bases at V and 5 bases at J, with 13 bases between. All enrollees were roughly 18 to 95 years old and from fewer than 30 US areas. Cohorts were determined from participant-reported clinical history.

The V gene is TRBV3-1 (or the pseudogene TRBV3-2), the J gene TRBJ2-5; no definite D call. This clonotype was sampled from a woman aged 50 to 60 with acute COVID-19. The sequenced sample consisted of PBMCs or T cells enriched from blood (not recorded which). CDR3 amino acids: CASSSRSWETQYF. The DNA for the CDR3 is TGTGCCAGCAGTTCCAGATCCTGGGAGACCCAGTACTTC.